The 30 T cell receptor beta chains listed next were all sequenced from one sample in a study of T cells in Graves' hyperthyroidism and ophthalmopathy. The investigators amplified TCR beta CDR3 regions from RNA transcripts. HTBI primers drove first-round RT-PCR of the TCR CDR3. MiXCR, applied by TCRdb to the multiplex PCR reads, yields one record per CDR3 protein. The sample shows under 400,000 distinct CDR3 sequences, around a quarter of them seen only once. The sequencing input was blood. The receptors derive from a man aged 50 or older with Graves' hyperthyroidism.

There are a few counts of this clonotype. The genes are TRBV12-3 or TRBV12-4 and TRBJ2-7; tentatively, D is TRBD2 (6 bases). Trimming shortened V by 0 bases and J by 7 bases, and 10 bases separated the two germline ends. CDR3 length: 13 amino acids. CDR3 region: CASSLALRGEQYF. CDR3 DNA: TGTGCCAGCAGTTTAGCACTCCGGGGGGAGCAGTACTTC.

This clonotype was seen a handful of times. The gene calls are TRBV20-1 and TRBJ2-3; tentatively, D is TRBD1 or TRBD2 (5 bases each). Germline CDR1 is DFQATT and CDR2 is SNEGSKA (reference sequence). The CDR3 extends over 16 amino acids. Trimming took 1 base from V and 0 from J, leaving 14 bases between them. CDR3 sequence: CSARGWSGPSTDTQYF. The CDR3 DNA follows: TGCAGTGCTAGAGGTTGGTCGGGACCAAGCACAGATACGCAGTATTTT.

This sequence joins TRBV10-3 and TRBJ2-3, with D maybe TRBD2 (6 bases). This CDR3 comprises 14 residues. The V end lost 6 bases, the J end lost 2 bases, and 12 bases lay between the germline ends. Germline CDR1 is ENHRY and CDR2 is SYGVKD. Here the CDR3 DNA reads TGTGCCATCAGCGGGACTGGTCTCACAGATACGCAGTATTTT. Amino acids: CAISGTGLTDTQYF.

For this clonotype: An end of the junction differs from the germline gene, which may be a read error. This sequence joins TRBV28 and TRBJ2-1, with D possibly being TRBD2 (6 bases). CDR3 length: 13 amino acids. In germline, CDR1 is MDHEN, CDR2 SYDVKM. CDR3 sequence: CANSLMGGNEQFF. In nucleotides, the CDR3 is TGTGCCAACAGTTTAATGGGAGGCAATGAGCAGTTCTTC.

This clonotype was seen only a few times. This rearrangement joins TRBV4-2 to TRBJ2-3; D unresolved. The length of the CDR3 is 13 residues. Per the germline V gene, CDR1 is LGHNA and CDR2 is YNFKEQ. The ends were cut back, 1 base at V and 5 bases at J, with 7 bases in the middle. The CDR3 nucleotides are TGTGCCAGCAGCCAAGGACGAGGAGATACGCAGTATTTT. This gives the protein CASSQGRGDTQYF.

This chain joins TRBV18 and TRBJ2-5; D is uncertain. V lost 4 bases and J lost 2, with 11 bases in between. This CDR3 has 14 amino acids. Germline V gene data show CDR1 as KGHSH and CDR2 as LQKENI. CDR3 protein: CASSRLSIQETQYF. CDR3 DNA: TGTGCCAGCTCACGGCTTAGCATTCAAGAGACCCAGTACTTC.

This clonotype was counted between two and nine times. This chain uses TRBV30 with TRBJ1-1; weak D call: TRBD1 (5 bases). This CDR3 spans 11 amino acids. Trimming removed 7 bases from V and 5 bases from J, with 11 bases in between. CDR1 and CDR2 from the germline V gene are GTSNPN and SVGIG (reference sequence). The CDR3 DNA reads TGTGCCTCCGGTCGGGGGACTGAAGCTTTCTTT. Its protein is CASGRGTEAFF.

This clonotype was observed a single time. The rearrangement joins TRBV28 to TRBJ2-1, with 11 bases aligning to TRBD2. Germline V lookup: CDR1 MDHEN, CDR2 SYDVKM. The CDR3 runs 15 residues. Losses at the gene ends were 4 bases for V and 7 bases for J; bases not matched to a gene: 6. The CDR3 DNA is TGTGCCAGCAGTTCCAGACTAGCGGGACCTAATGAGCAGTTCTTC. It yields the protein CASSSRLAGPNEQFF.

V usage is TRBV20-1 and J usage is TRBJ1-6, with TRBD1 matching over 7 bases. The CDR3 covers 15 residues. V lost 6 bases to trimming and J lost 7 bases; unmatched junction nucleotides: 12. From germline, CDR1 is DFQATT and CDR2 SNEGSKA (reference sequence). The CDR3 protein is CSAEDRTLGNSPLHF. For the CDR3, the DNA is TGCAGTGCCGAGGACAGGACCTTGGGGAATTCACCCCTCCACTTT.

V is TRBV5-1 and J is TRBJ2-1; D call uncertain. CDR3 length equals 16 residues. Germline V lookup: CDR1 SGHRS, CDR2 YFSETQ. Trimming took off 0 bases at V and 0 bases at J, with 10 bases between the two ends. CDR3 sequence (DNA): TGCGCCAGCAGCTTGGGACGGTCGAGCTCCTACAATGAGCAGTTCTTC. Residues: CASSLGRSSSYNEQFF. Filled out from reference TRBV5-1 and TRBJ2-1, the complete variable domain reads KAGVTQTPRYLIKTRGQQVTLSCSPISGHRSVSWYQQTPGQGLQFLFEYFSETQRNKGNFPGRFSGRQFSNSRSEMNVSTLELGDSALYLCASSLGRSSSYNEQFFGPGTRLTVL.

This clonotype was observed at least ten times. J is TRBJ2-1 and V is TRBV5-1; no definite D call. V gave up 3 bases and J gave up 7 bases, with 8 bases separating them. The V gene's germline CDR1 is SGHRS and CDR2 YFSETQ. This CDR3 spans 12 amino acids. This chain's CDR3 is CASSYSQNEQFF. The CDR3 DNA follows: TGCGCCAGCAGCTATAGCCAGAATGAGCAGTTCTTC. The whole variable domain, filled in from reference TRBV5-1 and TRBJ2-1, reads KAGVTQTPRYLIKTRGQQVTLSCSPISGHRSVSWYQQTPGQGLQFLFEYFSETQRNKGNFPGRFSGRQFSNSRSEMNVSTLELGDSALYLCASSYSQNEQFFGPGTRLTVL.

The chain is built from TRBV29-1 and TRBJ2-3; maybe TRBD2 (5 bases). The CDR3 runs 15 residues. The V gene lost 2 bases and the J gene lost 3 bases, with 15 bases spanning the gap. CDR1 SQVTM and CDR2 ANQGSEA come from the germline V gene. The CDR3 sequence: CSVESGRTQTDTQYF. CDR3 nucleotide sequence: TGCAGCGTTGAATCCGGCAGGACTCAAACAGATACGCAGTATTTT.

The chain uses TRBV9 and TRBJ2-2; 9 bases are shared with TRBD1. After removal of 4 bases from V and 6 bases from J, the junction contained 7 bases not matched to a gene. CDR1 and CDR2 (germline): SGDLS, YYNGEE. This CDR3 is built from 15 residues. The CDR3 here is CASSFLTGGAGELFF. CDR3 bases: TGTGCCAGCAGCTTTCTGACAGGGGGAGCCGGGGAGCTGTTTTTT.

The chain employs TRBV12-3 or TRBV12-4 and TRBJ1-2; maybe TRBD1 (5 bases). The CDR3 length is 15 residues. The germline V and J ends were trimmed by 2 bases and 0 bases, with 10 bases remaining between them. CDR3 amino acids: CASSLLVGANYGYTF. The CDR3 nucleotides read TGTGCCAGCAGTTTATTGGTGGGGGCTAACTATGGCTACACCTTC.

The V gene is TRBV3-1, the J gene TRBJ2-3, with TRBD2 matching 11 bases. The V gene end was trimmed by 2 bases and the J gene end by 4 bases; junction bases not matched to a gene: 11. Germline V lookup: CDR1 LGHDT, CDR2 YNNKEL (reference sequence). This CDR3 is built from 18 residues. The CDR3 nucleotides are TGTGCCAGCAGCCAAAGAATCGGTGGTAGCGGGAGGGCAGATACGCAGTATTTT. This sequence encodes CASSQRIGGSGRADTQYF.

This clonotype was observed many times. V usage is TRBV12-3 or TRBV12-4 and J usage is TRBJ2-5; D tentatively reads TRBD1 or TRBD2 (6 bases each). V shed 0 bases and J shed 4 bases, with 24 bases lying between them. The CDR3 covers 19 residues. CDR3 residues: CASSLALMGAGEVTETQYF. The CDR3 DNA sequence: TGTGCCAGCAGTTTAGCGCTAATGGGGGCAGGGGAGGTCACAGAGACCCAGTACTTC.

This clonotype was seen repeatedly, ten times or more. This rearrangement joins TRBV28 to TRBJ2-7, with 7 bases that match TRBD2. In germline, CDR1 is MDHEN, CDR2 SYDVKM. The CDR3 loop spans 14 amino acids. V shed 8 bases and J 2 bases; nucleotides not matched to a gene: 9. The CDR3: CASLPGGKAYEQYF. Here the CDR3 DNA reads TGTGCCAGCCTCCCGGGAGGCAAAGCCTACGAGCAGTACTTC.

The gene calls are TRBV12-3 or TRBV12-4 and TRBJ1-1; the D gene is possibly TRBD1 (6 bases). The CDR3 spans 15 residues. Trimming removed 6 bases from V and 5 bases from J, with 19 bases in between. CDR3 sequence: CASSFVQSTGTEAFF. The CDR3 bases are TGTGCCAGCAGCTTCGTCCAATCTACAGGGACTGAAGCTTTCTTT.

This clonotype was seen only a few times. In DNA form, the CDR3 reads TGTGCCAGCAGAACGGAGCGGGCCGTCAACTCCTACGAGCAGTACTTC. Protein: CASRTERAVNSYEQYF. The chain employs TRBV6-2 or TRBV6-3 and TRBJ2-7, with a tentative D call TRBD2 (6 bases). The CDR3 runs to 16 residues. From germline, CDR1 is MNHEY and CDR2 SVGEGT. V lost 6 bases and J lost 0, with 18 bases in between.

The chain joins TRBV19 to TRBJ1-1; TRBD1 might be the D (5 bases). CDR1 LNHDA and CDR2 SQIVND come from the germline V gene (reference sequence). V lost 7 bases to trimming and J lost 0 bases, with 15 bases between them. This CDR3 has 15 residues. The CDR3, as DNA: TGTGCCAGTACCCTCCGGGGGGAGATGAACACTGAAGCTTTCTTT. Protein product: CASTLRGEMNTEAFF.

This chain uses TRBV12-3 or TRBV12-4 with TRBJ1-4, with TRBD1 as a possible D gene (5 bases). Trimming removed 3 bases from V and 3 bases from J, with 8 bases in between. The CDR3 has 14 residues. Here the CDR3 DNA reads TGTGCCAGCAGTTTGGGGGTGTCTAATGAAAAACTGTTTTTT. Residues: CASSLGVSNEKLFF.

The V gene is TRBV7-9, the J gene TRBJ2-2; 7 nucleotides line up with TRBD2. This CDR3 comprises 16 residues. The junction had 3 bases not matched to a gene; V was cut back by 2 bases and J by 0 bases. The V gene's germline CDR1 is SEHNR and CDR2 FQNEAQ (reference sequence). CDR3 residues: CASSLTGLPNTGELFF. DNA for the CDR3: TGTGCCAGCAGCTTAACGGGACTACCGAACACCGGGGAGCTGTTTTTT.

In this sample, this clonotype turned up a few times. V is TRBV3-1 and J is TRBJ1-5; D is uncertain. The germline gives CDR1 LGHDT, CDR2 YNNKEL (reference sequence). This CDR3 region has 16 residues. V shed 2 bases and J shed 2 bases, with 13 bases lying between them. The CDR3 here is CASSQSGSSGNQPQHF. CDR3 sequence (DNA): TGTGCCAGCAGCCAATCGGGCAGTTCGGGCAATCAGCCCCAGCATTTT.

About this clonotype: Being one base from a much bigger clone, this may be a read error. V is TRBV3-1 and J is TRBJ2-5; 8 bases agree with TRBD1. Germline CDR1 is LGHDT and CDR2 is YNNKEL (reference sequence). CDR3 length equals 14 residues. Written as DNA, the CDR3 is TGTGCCAGCAGCATTCGGACAGGGCAAGAGGCCCAGTACTTC. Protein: CASSIRTGQEAQYF.

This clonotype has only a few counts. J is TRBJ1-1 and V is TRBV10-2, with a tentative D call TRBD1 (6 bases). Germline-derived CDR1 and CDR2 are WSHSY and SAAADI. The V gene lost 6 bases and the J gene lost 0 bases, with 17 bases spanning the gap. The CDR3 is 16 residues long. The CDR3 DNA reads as TGCGCCAGCAGCGAGGGCTTTGGGGGGCTGAACACTGAAGCTTTCTTT. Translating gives CASSEGFGGLNTEAFF.

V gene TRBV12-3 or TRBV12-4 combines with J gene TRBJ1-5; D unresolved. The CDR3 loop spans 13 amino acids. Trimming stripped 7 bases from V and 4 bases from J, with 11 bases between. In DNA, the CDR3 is TGTGCCAGCACCTTGACACGGAATCAGCCCCAGCATTTT. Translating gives CASTLTRNQPQHF.

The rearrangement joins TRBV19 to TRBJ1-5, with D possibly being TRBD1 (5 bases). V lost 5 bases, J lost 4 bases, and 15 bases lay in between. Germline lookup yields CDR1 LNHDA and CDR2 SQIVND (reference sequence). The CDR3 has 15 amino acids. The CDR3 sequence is CASSSGDRENQPQHF. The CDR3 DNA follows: TGTGCCAGTAGTTCCGGGGACCGAGAGAATCAGCCCCAGCATTTT.

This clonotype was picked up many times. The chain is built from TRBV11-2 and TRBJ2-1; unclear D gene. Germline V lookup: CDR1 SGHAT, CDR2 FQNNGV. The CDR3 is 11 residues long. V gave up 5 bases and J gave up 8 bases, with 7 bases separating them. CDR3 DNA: TGTGCCAGCAGCGCATGGGATGAGCAGTTCTTC. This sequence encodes CASSAWDEQFF. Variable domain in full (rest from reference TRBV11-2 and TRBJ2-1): EAGVAQSPRYKIIEKRQSVAFWCNPISGHATLYWYQQILGQGPKLLIQFQNNGVVDDSQLPKDRFSAERLKGVDSTLKIQPAKLEDSAVYLCASSAWDEQFFGPGTRLTVL.

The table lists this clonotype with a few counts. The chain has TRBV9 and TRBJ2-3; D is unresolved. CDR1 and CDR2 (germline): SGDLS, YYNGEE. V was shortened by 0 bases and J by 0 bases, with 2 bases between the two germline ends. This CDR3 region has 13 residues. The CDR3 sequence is CASSVDSTDTQYF. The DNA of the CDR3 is TGTGCCAGCAGCGTAGACAGCACAGATACGCAGTATTTT.

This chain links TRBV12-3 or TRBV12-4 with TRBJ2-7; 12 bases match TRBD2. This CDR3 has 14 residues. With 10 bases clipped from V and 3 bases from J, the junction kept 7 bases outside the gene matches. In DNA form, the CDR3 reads TGTGCCAACGGTAAGACTAGCGGGGGCTACGAGCAGTACTTC. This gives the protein CANGKTSGGYEQYF.